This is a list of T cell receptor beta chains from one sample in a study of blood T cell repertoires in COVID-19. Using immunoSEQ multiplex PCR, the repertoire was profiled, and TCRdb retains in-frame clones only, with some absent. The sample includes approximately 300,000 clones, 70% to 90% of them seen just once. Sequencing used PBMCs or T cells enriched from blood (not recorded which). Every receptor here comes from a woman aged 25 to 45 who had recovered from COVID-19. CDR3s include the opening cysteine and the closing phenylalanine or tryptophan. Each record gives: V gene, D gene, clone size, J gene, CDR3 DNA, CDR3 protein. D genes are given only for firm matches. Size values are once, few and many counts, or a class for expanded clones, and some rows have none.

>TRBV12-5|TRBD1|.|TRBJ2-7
TGTGCTAGTGGTTTGACCGTAACAGGGGACGAGCAGTACTTC
CASGLTVTGDEQYF
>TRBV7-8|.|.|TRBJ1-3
TGTGCCAGCAGCTCGTTGGGGTTGGGGGCCGTTGGGGACACCATATATTTT
CASSSLGLGAVGDTIYF
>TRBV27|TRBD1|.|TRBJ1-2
TGTGCCAGCAGTCCACGAGCAGGGGGTATTGGCTACACCTTC
CASSPRAGGIGYTF
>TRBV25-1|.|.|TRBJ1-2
TGTGCCAGCAGTGACCCTCGTCCCTCCTATGGCTACACCTTC
CASSDPRPSYGYTF
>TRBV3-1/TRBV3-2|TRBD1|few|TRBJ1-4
TGTGCCAGCAGCCTACCGGGACAGGATGAAAAACTGTTTTTT
CASSLPGQDEKLFF
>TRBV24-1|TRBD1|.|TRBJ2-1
TGTGCCACCCGGGCAGCGGGACAGGGTTACAATGAGCAGTTCTTC
CATRAAGQGYNEQFF
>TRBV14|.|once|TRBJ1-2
TGTGCCAGCAGCCAAGTGCAAGGTTTGTTAGGAGAGGGCTACACCTTC
CASSQVQGLLGEGYTF
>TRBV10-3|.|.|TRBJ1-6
TGTGCCGGGGGTGGTCCAATAGCGGACAATTCACCCCTCCACTTT
CAGGGPIADNSPLHF
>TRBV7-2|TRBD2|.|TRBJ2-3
TGTGCCAGCAGCTGGCAGCGGGGGAGCACAGATACGCAGTATTTT
CASSWQRGSTDTQYF
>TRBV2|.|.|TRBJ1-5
TGTGCCGTACACTACCGAGCCGCCCCTCTCAGCAATCAGCCCCAGCATTTT
CAVHYRAAPLSNQPQHF
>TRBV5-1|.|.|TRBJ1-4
TGCGCCAGCAGCGACCGGGGGAATGAAAAACTGTTTTTT
CASSDRGNEKLFF
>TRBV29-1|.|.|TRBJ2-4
TGCAGCGTTGAAGACGTAATTCAGTACTTC
CSVEDVIQYF
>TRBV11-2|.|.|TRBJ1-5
TGTGCCAGCAGCTTAGGTTCCCCCGATCAGCCCCAGCATTTT
CASSLGSPDQPQHF
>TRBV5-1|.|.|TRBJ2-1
TGCGCCAGCAGCTGGCGTCGGGGTTGGAATGAGCAGTTCTTC
CASSWRRGWNEQFF
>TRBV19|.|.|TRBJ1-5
TGTGCCAGTAGTATAATCGAGGGTCAGCCCCAGCATTTT
CASSIIEGQPQHF
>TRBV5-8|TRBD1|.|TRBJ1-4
TGTGCCAGCAGCTTGAACAGGGGGGAAAAACTGTTTTTT
CASSLNRGEKLFF
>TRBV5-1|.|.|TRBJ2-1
TGCGCCAGCAGCTTGGTGGAGGGAGGTTGGAACAATGAGCAGTTCTTC
CASSLVEGGWNNEQFF
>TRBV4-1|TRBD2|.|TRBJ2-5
TGCGCCAGCAGCCAAGTGGGGAGGGGAGGACAAGAGACCCAGTACTTC
CASSQVGRGGQETQYF
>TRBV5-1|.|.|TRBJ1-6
TGCGCCAGCAGCGCTATCACAGGACAGAATTCACCCCTCCACTTT
CASSAITGQNSPLHF
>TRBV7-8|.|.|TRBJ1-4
TGTGCCAGCAGCTTAGAAGTAGCCCCGCCGGGATTCGCGACTAATGAAAAACTGTTTTTT
CASSLEVAPPGFATNEKLFF
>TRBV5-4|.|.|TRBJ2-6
TGTGCCAGCAGTCCCTTTTCTGGGGCCAACGTCCTGACTTTC
CASSPFSGANVLTF
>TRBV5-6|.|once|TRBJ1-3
TGTGCCAGCAGCTTGAAGGGGCTTGGAAACACCATATATTTT
CASSLKGLGNTIYF
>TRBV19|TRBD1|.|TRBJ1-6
TGTGCCAGTAGCCGCCGGACAGGGGGTAATTCACCCCTCCACTTT
CASSRRTGGNSPLHF
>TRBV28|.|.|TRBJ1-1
TGTGCCAGCAGTTTACGGTCACCCGGGAGTAACACTGAAGCTTTCTTT
CASSLRSPGSNTEAFF
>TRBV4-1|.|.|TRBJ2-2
TGCGCCAGCAGCCAAGATGGTCAGGGGCTGAACACCGGGGAGCTGTTTTTT
CASSQDGQGLNTGELFF
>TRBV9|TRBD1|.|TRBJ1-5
TGTGCCAGCAGCGTAGACAGGGGCCAGCCCCAGCATTTT
CASSVDRGQPQHF
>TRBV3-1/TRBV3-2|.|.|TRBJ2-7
TGTGCCAGCAGCCAGACTAGGGGCGTAGTGCAGTACTTC
CASSQTRGVVQYF
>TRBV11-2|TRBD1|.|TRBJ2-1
TGTGCCAGCAGTCCGGGACAGGGGGATGAGCAGTTCTTC
CASSPGQGDEQFF
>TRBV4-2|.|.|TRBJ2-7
TGTGCCAGCAGCCAAGATAGGGGGGGTGTATACGAGCAGTACTTC
CASSQDRGGVYEQYF
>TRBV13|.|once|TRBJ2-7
TGTGCCAGCAGCGAACAGGGTGCTATTGCCCACGAGCAGTACTTC
CASSEQGAIAHEQYF